A selection of T cell receptor beta chains follows, all from one sample in a study of shared clonotypes between healthy human individuals. Assay: immunoSEQ multiplex PCR; the TCRdb copy retains only in-frame clones and omits some. The table has approximately 2.1 million clones, about 92% seen once. Sequencing was done on a sample of naive CD4+ T cells from PBMCs. Receptor source: a man in his late teens or twenties in good health. Some clones in this sample may be carry-over from other donors' samples. CDR3s include the opening cysteine and the closing phenylalanine or tryptophan. A D gene is named only where the DNA matches it firmly. The listing skips clone size in some rows; elsewhere it reads once, few, many or a size class.

clone size,J gene,D gene,V gene,CDR3 protein,CDR3 DNA
.,TRBJ1-5,.,TRBV10-3,CAIRKDGSNQPQHF,TGTGCCATCAGAAAAGACGGCTCCAATCAGCCCCAGCATTTT
.,TRBJ2-7,.,TRBV7-8,CASNYALARSSYEQYF,TGTGCCAGCAACTACGCCTTGGCGCGGAGCTCCTACGAGCAGTACTTC
.,TRBJ1-1,.,TRBV7-8,CASSLRQSMNTEAFF,TGTGCCAGCAGCTTAAGACAGTCCATGAACACTGAAGCTTTCTTT
.,TRBJ2-6,.,TRBV5-1,CASSPQGTGANVLTF,TGCGCCAGCAGCCCGCAGGGTACTGGGGCCAACGTCCTGACTTTC
.,TRBJ2-3,.,TRBV19,CASSIRPPDTQYF,TGTGCCAGTAGTATACGCCCTCCAGATACGCAGTATTTT
.,TRBJ1-2,.,TRBV7-8,CASSLAPRDAYGYTF,TGTGCCAGCAGCTTAGCGCCCAGGGACGCCTATGGCTACACCTTC
.,TRBJ1-2,.,TRBV15,CATSRRRSGQTSLGYTF,TGTGCCACCAGCAGACGAAGAAGCGGACAGACCTCCCTTGGCTACACCTTC
.,TRBJ2-3,.,TRBV11-3,CASSRLQEDTQYF,TGTGCCAGCAGCCGACTACAGGAGGATACGCAGTATTTT
.,TRBJ1-4,.,TRBV28,CASSLIRGEKLFF,TGTGCCAGCAGTTTGATCCGAGGGGAAAAACTGTTTTTT
.,TRBJ1-2,.,TRBV11-2,CASSLATGNYGYTF,TGTGCCAGCAGCTTAGCTACAGGGAACTATGGCTACACCTTC
.,TRBJ2-7,.,TRBV27,CASRSRQVVPYEQYF,TGTGCCAGCCGATCCCGACAGGTCGTACCGTACGAGCAGTACTTC
.,TRBJ1-3,.,TRBV5-1,CASSRAQDSGNTIYF,TGCGCCAGCAGCCGAGCCCAAGACTCTGGAAACACCATATATTTT
.,TRBJ2-7,.,TRBV5-1,CASSSGTEGDEQYF,TGCGCCAGCAGCTCCGGGACGGAGGGGGACGAGCAGTACTTC
.,TRBJ1-2,.,TRBV30,CAWNTQGNYGYTF,TGTGCCTGGAATACGCAGGGTAACTATGGCTACACCTTC
.,TRBJ1-4,.,TRBV28,CASSFVDSINEKLFF,TGTGCCAGCAGTTTTGTTGACAGTATTAATGAAAAACTGTTTTTT
.,TRBJ2-4,.,TRBV7-2,CASSGPQGIQYF,TGTGCCAGCAGTGGACCCCAGGGCATTCAGTACTTC
.,TRBJ1-2,.,TRBV5-8,CASSPYFGGGYTF,TGTGCCAGCAGCCCCTACTTTGGAGGAGGCTACACCTTC
.,TRBJ1-1,.,TRBV9,CASSPWGGAFTEAFF,TGTGCCAGCAGCCCTTGGGGAGGGGCTTTCACTGAAGCTTTCTTT
once,TRBJ2-7,TRBD2,TRBV4-1,CASSQGLAGAYEQYF,TGCGCCAGCAGCCAGGGACTAGCGGGTGCCTACGAGCAGTACTTC
.,TRBJ2-7,.,TRBV9,CASSTRAGDSEQYF,TGTGCCAGCAGCACCAGAGCAGGGGATTCCGAGCAGTACTTC